The sequence of this T cell receptor (beta chain) was determined in a study of cytomegalovirus exposure and HLA in healthy donors. The study's findings and limits: It is likely that the observed cluster of highly shared sequence variants was a sequencing artifact. There were reportedly fewer N-insertions in an Asian-associated ancestry cluster than the approximately 640-donor mean, in a later analysis.

The PCR was carried out with 60 Vbeta primers and 13 Jbeta primers. Assay used: immunoSEQ multiplex PCR; TCRdb lists only in-frame clones, some missing. This listing includes 65,000 to 80,000 clones. The germline V gene has CDR1 MDHEN and CDR2 SYDVKM. The CDR3 runs to 15 residues. Turning to this clone: The target antigen is unknown.

The chain is built from TRBV28 and TRBJ2-5; TRBD1 matches at 11 bases. The DNA end favors TRBJ2-7, so the J call may be wrong. This TCR was recovered from a female donor in good health and CMV-seropositive. Sequencing input: PBMCs. This CDR3 is CASCRRGTGGYEQYF. The CDR3 nucleotides read TGTGCCAGTTGCCGAAGGGGGACAGGGGGCTACGAGCAGTACTTC.